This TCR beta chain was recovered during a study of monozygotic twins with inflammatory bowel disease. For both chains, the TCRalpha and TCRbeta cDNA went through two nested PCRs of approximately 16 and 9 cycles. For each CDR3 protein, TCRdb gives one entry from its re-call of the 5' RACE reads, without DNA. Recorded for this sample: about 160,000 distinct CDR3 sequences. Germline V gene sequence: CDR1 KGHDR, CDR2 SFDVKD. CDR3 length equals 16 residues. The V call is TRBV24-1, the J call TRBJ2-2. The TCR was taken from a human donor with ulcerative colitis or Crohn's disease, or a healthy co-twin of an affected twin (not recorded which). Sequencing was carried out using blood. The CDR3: CATSDIWTSNTGELFF.